This entry describes one TCR beta chain. Its antigen is unknown. The record originates from a study of T cell responses to AZD1222 COVID-19 vaccine. Turning to the study itself: Second doses were pooled across both intervals (about 4 or about 12 weeks).

Germline values: CDR1 SNHLY, CDR2 FYNNEI. The CDR3 consists of 13 residues. V was pared by 10 bases and J by 2 bases, with 14 bases between. Study-wide results and caveats: Seropositive status at baseline applied to only 6 or 7 AZD1222 recipients. In a largely white British group with more females than males, clonal diversity was possibly underestimated.

Here immunoSEQ multiplex PCR was the method, and the copy in TCRdb shows in-frame clones only, minus some. The sample has 120,000 to 150,000 clones, more than 85% seen once. Sample: peripheral blood, taken on day 0 of AZD1222 vaccination. This sequence joins TRBV2 and TRBJ2-5; D possibly corresponds to TRBD2 (6 bases). The origin of this receptor is an adult in good health. In DNA, the CDR3 is TGTGCCAACCTCGGGACTCTACAAGAGACCCAGTACTTC. Protein sequence: CANLGTLQETQYF.